The 28 T cell receptor beta chains below all came from one sample that was sequenced in a study of blood T cell repertoires in COVID-19 (dated by TCRdb to 2019 to 2021). Libraries were made using the immunoSEQ multiplex PCR assay. The immuneACCESS repertoire file appears here via TCRdb, limited to in-frame rearrangements. These files lack a portion of the clones; in checked studies, under half of the deficit traces to unresolved V genes, and the cause of the others is not known. The sample table contains 100,000 to 150,000 clones; only one count was recorded for approximately 88% of them. The top ten clones comprise approximately 10% of the sample. The sequenced sample was peripheral blood. Source of these receptors: a man in his fifties with acute or convalescent COVID-19.

The genes are TRBV18 and TRBJ2-5; D unresolved. The CDR3 totals 13 residues. V lost 6 bases and J 5 bases, leaving 13 bases between the germline ends. Germline CDR1 is KGHSH and CDR2 is LQKENI. The CDR3 DNA follows: TGTGCCAGCTCCCGAGGAAATCGGGAGACCCAGTACTTC. It yields the protein CASSRGNRETQYF.

The J gene is TRBJ2-2, the V gene TRBV11-2, with a tentative D call TRBD2 (5 bases). In germline, CDR1 is SGHAT, CDR2 FQNNGV. V lost 0 bases and J 5 bases, leaving 7 bases between the germline ends. This CDR3 spans 14 amino acids. CDR3 DNA: TGTGCCAGCAGCTTAGATAGGACTACCGGGGAGCTGTTTTTT. This codes for CASSLDRTTGELFF. Filled out from reference TRBV11-2 and TRBJ2-2, the complete variable domain reads EAGVAQSPRYKIIEKRQSVAFWCNPISGHATLYWYQQILGQGPKLLIQFQNNGVVDDSQLPKDRFSAERLKGVDSTLKIQPAKLEDSAVYLCASSLDRTTGELFFGEGSRLTVL.

This chain links TRBV12-3 or TRBV12-4 with TRBJ1-2; D is ambiguous. There are 13 residues in the CDR3. V gave up 4 bases and J gave up 7 bases, with 13 bases separating them. CDR3 sequence reads: CASSSRSLGGYTF. The CDR3 DNA sequence: TGTGCCAGCAGTTCGAGATCGCTCGGTGGCTACACCTTC.

J is TRBJ2-4 and V is TRBV5-1; D remains unclear. Trimming removed 3 bases at V and 0 bases at J, with 10 bases between. CDR3 length equals 15 residues. In germline, CDR1 is SGHRS, CDR2 YFSETQ. The CDR3 region is CASSSTYGAKNIQYF. The CDR3 DNA reads TGCGCCAGCAGCTCTACTTACGGAGCCAAAAACATTCAGTACTTC.

The chain employs TRBV7-3 and TRBJ2-6; the D is unclear. The CDR3 runs 15 residues. V lost 5 bases and J lost 1, with 9 bases in between. Germline CDR1 and CDR2: SGHTA and FQGTGA. The chain's CDR3 is CASSATRSGANVLTF. In DNA form, the CDR3 reads TGTGCCAGCAGCGCTACCAGGTCTGGGGCCAACGTCCTGACTTTC.

This chain links TRBV9 with TRBJ2-1; TRBD1 matches at 9 bases. The CDR3 has 15 residues. Unmatched junction bases numbered 5, after V lost 3 bases and J lost 4 bases. Germline lookup yields CDR1 SGDLS and CDR2 YYNGEE. The CDR3 DNA sequence: TGTGCCAGCAGCGACCGGGACAGGGCTTACAATGAGCAGTTCTTC. This gives the protein CASSDRDRAYNEQFF.

The chain is built from TRBV5-4 and TRBJ2-3; the D is unclear. There are 14 residues in the CDR3. V lost 3 bases and J lost 1, with 9 bases in between. Germline CDR1 and CDR2: SGHNT and YYREEE (reference sequence). This CDR3 is CASSSSSGTDTQYF. The CDR3 DNA reads TGTGCCAGCAGCTCCTCAAGCGGCACAGATACGCAGTATTTT.

The chain is built from TRBV28 and TRBJ2-1; TRBD2 agrees at 10 bases. After removal of 6 bases from V and 7 bases from J, the junction contained 12 bases not matched to a gene. Per germline, CDR1 MDHEN and CDR2 SYDVKM. This CDR3 has 16 residues. The DNA for the CDR3 is TGTGCCAGCAGCAGGGGGGGGAGCGGGAGGGTTAATGAGCAGTTCTTC. Translating it yields CASSRGGSGRVNEQFF.

The chain carries TRBV6-6 and TRBJ2-7, with D possibly TRBD2 on 5 matching bases. This CDR3 comprises 12 residues. Germline CDR1 reads MNHNY; CDR2 reads SVGAGI (reference sequence). Trimming cost V 11 bases and J 3 bases, with 14 bases left between them. The CDR3 region is CACGEGFYEQYF. The CDR3, as DNA: TGTGCCTGTGGTGAGGGCTTCTACGAGCAGTACTTC.

The rearrangement uses TRBV3-1 (or the pseudogene TRBV3-2) and TRBJ1-1; D is unclear. Trimming took 1 base from V and 4 from J, leaving 10 bases between them. This CDR3 is built from 14 residues. The germline CDR1 and CDR2 sequences are LGHDT and YNNKEL (reference sequence). CDR3 bases: TGTGCCAGCAGCCAAGCTGCGCGGGCCACTGAAGCTTTCTTT. This encodes CASSQAARATEAFF.

The J gene is TRBJ2-2, the V gene TRBV27; 8 bases map to TRBD1. The CDR3 is made up of 14 amino acids. Germline CDR1 and CDR2: MNHEY and SMNVEV (reference sequence). Losses at the gene ends were 5 bases for V and 7 bases for J; bases not matched to a gene: 6. The CDR3 spells CASSVQGVGGELFF. CDR3 nucleotides: TGTGCCAGCAGTGTACAGGGGGTTGGCGGGGAGCTGTTTTTT.

The genes are TRBV19 and TRBJ1-2; 7 nucleotides align to TRBD1. This CDR3 comprises 15 residues. The germline V gene encodes CDR1 LNHDA and CDR2 SQIVND (reference sequence). The ends lost 5 bases at V and 4 bases at J; junction bases unmatched: 10. The CDR3 DNA sequence: TGTGCCAGTAGTGACCCGGGACAGCGATTCTATGGCTACACCTTC. Translating gives CASSDPGQRFYGYTF. The full variable domain, rest sourced from reference TRBV19 and TRBJ1-2, is DGGITQSPKYLFRKEGQNVTLSCEQNLNHDAMYWYRQDPGQGLRLIYYSQIVNDFQKGDIAEGYSVSREKKESFPLTVTSAQKNPTAFYLCASSDPGQRFYGYTFGSGTRLTVV.

This chain joins TRBV5-1 and TRBJ2-7, with 7 bases lining up with TRBD1. The CDR3 totals 17 residues. V shed 1 base, J shed 4 bases, and the junction held 14 bases outside the gene matches. Germline CDR1 is SGHRS and CDR2 is YFSETQ. For the CDR3, the DNA is TGCGCCAGCAGCTTGATGCCGGGACAGCCGATTTCTTACGAGCAGTACTTC. Its protein is CASSLMPGQPISYEQYF.

This chain links TRBV9 with TRBJ1-2, with 10 bases lining up with TRBD1. After removal of 4 bases from V and 4 bases from J, the junction contained 7 bases not matched to a gene. CDR3 length: 15 residues. CDR1 is SGDLS and CDR2 is YYNGEE in the germline V gene. CDR3 DNA: TGTGCCAGCAGCACCGGGACAGGGGATATCTATGGCTACACCTTC. This translates into CASSTGTGDIYGYTF.

This rearrangement joins TRBV19 to TRBJ1-2; 9 nucleotides agree with TRBD1. Germline V gene lookup returns CDR1 LNHDA and CDR2 SQIVND (reference sequence). V shed 4 bases, J shed 4 bases, and the junction held 10 bases outside the gene matches. The CDR3 consists of 16 residues. The CDR3 sequence is CASSTPGTGLGYGYTF. CDR3 nucleotide sequence: TGTGCCAGTAGTACCCCTGGGACAGGGCTCGGCTATGGCTACACCTTC.

The V and J genes are TRBV2 and TRBJ2-7, with TRBD2 as a possible D gene (6 bases). The CDR3 sequence is 13 residues long. Germline CDR1 and CDR2: SNHLY and FYNNEI. V was cut by 6 bases and J by 2 bases, with 11 bases left in between. The CDR3 here is CASRRERAYEQYF. DNA of the CDR3: TGTGCCAGCAGACGGGAGAGGGCCTACGAGCAGTACTTC.

V is TRBV9 and J is TRBJ1-3, with D uncertain. The ends were cut back, 0 bases at V and 0 bases at J, with 10 bases in the middle. Germline lookup yields CDR1 SGDLS and CDR2 YYNGEE. This CDR3 comprises 16 residues. CDR3 region: CASSVEPGSSGNTIYF. In nucleotides, the CDR3 is TGTGCCAGCAGCGTAGAACCGGGAAGCTCTGGAAACACCATATATTTT.

The V gene is TRBV6-5, the J gene TRBJ1-1, with a possible D match to TRBD1 (5 bases). Trimming pared 1 base from V and 0 bases from J, leaving 12 bases between. Germline V gives CDR1 MNHEY, CDR2 SVGAGI. The CDR3 covers 16 residues. CDR3 loop: CASSYFPAGMNTEAFF. The CDR3 DNA reads TGTGCCAGCAGTTACTTTCCTGCAGGGATGAACACTGAAGCTTTCTTT.

This chain links TRBV12-3 or TRBV12-4 with TRBJ1-5, with D hard to call. There are 13 residues in the CDR3. V lost 3 bases and J 5 bases, leaving 8 bases between the germline ends. As DNA, the CDR3 is TGTGCCAGCAGTTTTGGAGCAGATCAGCCCCAGCATTTT. This sequence encodes CASSFGADQPQHF.

The rearrangement uses TRBV7-9 and TRBJ2-7; D may be TRBD2 (6 bases). Germline assignment: CDR1 SEHNR and CDR2 FQNEAQ (reference sequence). The V end lost 4 bases, the J end lost 6 bases, and 10 bases lay between the germline ends. This CDR3 is built from 12 residues. CDR3 sequence: CASSSGVTEQYF. The CDR3 bases are TGTGCCAGCAGCTCGGGGGTTACCGAGCAGTACTTC. The whole variable domain, remainder taken from reference TRBV7-9 and TRBJ2-7, is DTGVSQNPRHKITKRGQNVTFRCDPISEHNRLYWYRQTLGQGPEFLTYFQNEAQLEKSRLLSDRFSAERPKGSFSTLEIQRTEQGDSAMYLCASSSGVTEQYFGPGTRLTVT.

J is TRBJ2-2 and V is TRBV6-5, with D tentatively TRBD1 (6 bases). This CDR3 comprises 15 residues. The germline V gene encodes CDR1 MNHEY and CDR2 SVGAGI. V was cut by 6 bases and J by 5 bases, with 16 bases left in between. This CDR3 is CASSEGDVRTGELFF. The CDR3 DNA reads as TGTGCCAGCAGCGAGGGGGACGTGAGAACCGGGGAGCTGTTTTTT.

This chain links TRBV14 with TRBJ2-7, with TRBD1 identical over 8 bases. Germline-derived CDR1 and CDR2 are SGHDN and FVKESK. J gave up 0 bases and V 5 bases, and 6 bases lay outside the gene matches. The CDR3 is 15 amino acids. The CDR3 coding sequence is TGTGCCAGCAGCTTAGGGGGGACAGGCTCCTACGAGCAGTACTTC. The encoded protein is CASSLGGTGSYEQYF.

This chain joins TRBV7-9 and TRBJ1-1; D ambiguous. CDR3 length: 15 residues. The germline CDR1 and CDR2 sequences are SEHNR and FQNEAQ (reference sequence). V was shortened by 5 bases and J by 5 bases, with 18 bases between the two germline ends. This CDR3 is CASSQKEGRKTEAFF. Written as DNA, the CDR3 is TGTGCCAGCAGCCAGAAGGAGGGTCGGAAGACTGAAGCTTTCTTT.

V and J are TRBV7-9 and TRBJ2-3; 7 bases align to TRBD1. The V segment lost 5 bases and the J segment 4 bases; nucleotides outside the gene matches: 9. Germline V lookup: CDR1 SEHNR, CDR2 FQNEAQ (reference sequence). The CDR3 loop spans 15 amino acids. CDR3 in DNA: TGTGCCAGCAGCCCAAAAAGGGGGCAAGCAGATACGCAGTATTTT. This sequence encodes CASSPKRGQADTQYF.

The chain joins TRBV5-6 to TRBJ1-1; 8 bases match TRBD1. The CDR3 is 15 amino acids. The germline gives CDR1 SGHDT, CDR2 YYEEEE. Losses at the gene ends were 3 bases for V and 5 bases for J; bases not matched to a gene: 9. In DNA form, the CDR3 reads TGTGCCAGCAGCTCGGACAGGGAGGGTGGTACTGAAGCTTTCTTT. It specifies CASSSDREGGTEAFF.

This chain links TRBV7-8 with TRBJ1-5; 7 bases match TRBD1. The CDR3 consists of 14 residues. Per germline, CDR1 SGHVS and CDR2 FQNEAQ. Trimming removed 3 bases from V and 3 bases from J; junction bases left unmatched: 2. For the CDR3, the DNA is TGTGCCAGCAGCTTCGGGACAGCCAATCAGCCCCAGCATTTT. Protein: CASSFGTANQPQHF.

This clone was counted between two and nine times. The rearrangement joins TRBV28 to TRBJ2-1; 10 positions agree with TRBD2. The CDR3 is 13 residues long. The V gene's germline CDR1 is MDHEN and CDR2 SYDVKM. V gave up 5 bases and J gave up 10 bases; unmatched junction bases: 5. CDR3 nucleotides: TGTGCCAGCAGTAAAGCGGGAGGGCGGGAGCAGTTCTTC. Its translation: CASSKAGGREQFF.

This clone was seen only once. The rearrangement links TRBV29-1 to TRBJ2-5, with D tentatively TRBD2 (5 bases). V was shortened by 5 bases and J by 1 base, with 8 bases between the two germline ends. The CDR3 loop spans 12 amino acids. Germline V gene lookup returns CDR1 SQVTM and CDR2 ANQGSEA. The CDR3 region is CSVSGLQETQYF. In nucleotides, the CDR3 is TGCAGCGTTAGCGGTCTCCAAGAGACCCAGTACTTC. The full variable domain, rest sourced from reference TRBV29-1 and TRBJ2-5, is SAVISQKPSRDICQRGTSLTIQCQVDSQVTMMFWYRQQPGQSLTLIATANQGSEATYESGFVIDKFPISRPNLTFSTLTVSNMSPEDSSIYLCSVSGLQETQYFGPGTRLLVL.